This T cell receptor beta chain was captured by sequencing in a study of T cell repertoires in cytomegalovirus infection. At the level of the study: Shared public TCR beta signatures pointed to both CMV infection and a matching HLA type.

This clonotype was counted ten times or more. Antigen unknown. Study-level findings and limits: The cumulative frequency of public TCR beta families distinguished individuals who carried CMV together with the relevant HLA. The ex vivo response was dominated by HLA-C-restricted CMV-specific TCR beta clonotypes.

TCRdb ran MiXCR on the reads and lists one entry per CDR3 protein. The profile shows hundreds of thousands of distinct CDR3 sequences, 17% of them singletons. The TCR was taken from a human donor in good health (CMV status not recorded). Some clones in this sample may be carry-over from other donors' samples. The sample comprised PBMCs.

CDR3 in DNA: TGTGCCAGCAGCTTAGCGGCAGGGGACTACGAGCAGTACTTC. Protein product: CASSLAAGDYEQYF. The chain combines TRBV7-2 with TRBJ2-7; a weak D match, TRBD1 (6 bases). The CDR3 totals 14 residues. Germline CDR1 reads SGHTA; CDR2 reads FQGNSA. Trimming took off 0 bases at V and 3 bases at J, with 9 bases between the two ends. The full variable domain, with the rest looked up from reference TRBV7-2 and TRBJ2-7, is GAGVSQSPSNKVTEKGKDVELRCDPISGHTALYWYRQSLGQGLEFLIYFQGNSAPDKSGLPSDRFSAERTGGSVSTLTIQRTQQEDSAVYLCASSLAAGDYEQYFGPGTRLTVT.